This T cell receptor beta chain was sequenced during a study of shared clonotypes between healthy human individuals. Overall study: Donor composition was a couple of women and a few men, aged 18 to 49.

Here immunoSEQ multiplex PCR was the method, and the copy in TCRdb shows in-frame clones only, minus some. The sample contains 2.3 million or so clones, more than 85% of which appear only once. Study-wide findings and caveats: A handful of donors shared roughly 5% of their naive CD4 clonotypes.

In regard to this clone: Its antigen is as yet unknown.

The V and J ends lost 1 base and 4 bases respectively, with 4 bases between them. The length of the CDR3 is 13 residues. Germline-derived CDR1 and CDR2 are SSHAT and FNYEAQ (reference sequence). This chain joins TRBV7-7 and TRBJ2-2; no clear D. The receptor was isolated from a man aged 18 to 29 in good health. Some clones in this sample may be carry-over from other donors' samples. Sequences were obtained from naive CD4+ T cells from PBMCs. As to subset: CD45RA+ positively selected. Here the CDR3 DNA reads TGTGCCAGCAGCTTAGGGAGCACCGGGGAGCTGTTTTTT. As protein: CASSLGSTGELFF.